This TCR beta chain was observed in a study of T-cell memory formation after mild COVID-19. On the study more broadly: The two donors had largely donor-specific TCR clusters. Regarding the study as a whole: Memory from before infection featured some responding clones, which suggests cross-reactive memory joined. Clones contracting across day 15 to 85 had a balanced CD4/CD8 profile; later expanding clones leaned CD4+. Largely, contracting CD4+ clones fell within CM and EM, and contracting CD8+ clones within EMRA.

The ends were cut back, 3 bases at V and 2 bases at J, with 12 bases in the middle. Germline V gene sequence: CDR1 SGHTA, CDR2 FQGNSA. CDR3 size: 15 residues. This clonotype was seen repeatedly, ten times or more. The antigen is unknown. TCRdb re-analysed the 5' RACE reads in MiXCR, keeping a single row per CDR3 protein. The sample lists 250,000 to 300,000 distinct CDR3 sequences; roughly 16% were seen once. The sequence was obtained from a man aged 18 to 30 who had mild COVID-19 (a few samples of this study predate the infection). Cell type and time point are not known. The sequencing input was PBMCs or a T cell subset sorted from them (not recorded which). J is TRBJ2-3 and V is TRBV7-2; the D gene could be TRBD1 or TRBD2 (5 bases each). CDR3 nucleotide sequence: TGTGCCAGCAGCTTCAGTCGGGGCCTCACAGATACGCAGTATTTT. This codes for CASSFSRGLTDTQYF.